A selection of T cell receptor beta chains follows, all from one sample in a study of shared clonotypes between healthy human individuals. Assay: immunoSEQ multiplex PCR; the TCRdb copy retains only in-frame clones and omits some. The sample carries roughly 1,600,000 clones, approximately 98.5% recorded once. The specimen sequenced was naive CD4+ T cells sorted from blood. These receptors all stem from a man aged 25-45 years in good health. Both conserved end residues are trimmed from each CDR3.

j_call,v_call,cdr3_aa
TRBJ2-3,TRBV10-2,ASSELAGGPRTDTQY
TRBJ2-7,TRBV18,ASSPLNKGKYEQY
TRBJ2-7,TRBV27,ASAPRDTSSYEQY
TRBJ1-1,TRBV28,ATEGRLNTEAF
TRBJ2-1,TRBV28,ASSRGQLNEQF
TRBJ2-7,TRBV7-7,ASSPRRGAYEQY
TRBJ2-7,TRBV6-6,ASSYSGATYEQY
TRBJ2-7,TRBV4-1,ASSQGDRGPYEQY
TRBJ1-2,TRBV25-1,ASSEAVWGAQGYT
TRBJ2-1,TRBV5-6,ASSFYRDDEQF